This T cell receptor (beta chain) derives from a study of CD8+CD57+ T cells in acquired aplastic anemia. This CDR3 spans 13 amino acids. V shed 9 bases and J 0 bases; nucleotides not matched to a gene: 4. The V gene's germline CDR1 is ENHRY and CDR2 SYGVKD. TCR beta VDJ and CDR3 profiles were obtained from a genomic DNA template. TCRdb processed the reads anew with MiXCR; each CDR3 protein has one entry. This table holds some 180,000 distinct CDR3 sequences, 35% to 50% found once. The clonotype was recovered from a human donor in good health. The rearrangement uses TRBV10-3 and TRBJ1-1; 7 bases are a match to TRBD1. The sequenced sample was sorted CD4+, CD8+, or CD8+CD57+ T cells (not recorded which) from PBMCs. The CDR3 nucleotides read TGTGCCATAAGGGACAGCATGAACACTGAAGCTTTCTTT. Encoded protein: CAIRDSMNTEAFF.